The 10 T cell receptor beta chains reported below all come from one sample, sequenced in a study of cytomegalovirus exposure and HLA in healthy donors. Primers included in the PCR were 60 Vbeta and 13 Jbeta primers. Using immunoSEQ multiplex PCR, the repertoire was profiled, and TCRdb retains in-frame clones only, with some absent. This table has about 130,000 clones, 75% to 85% appearing once. The source material was PBMCs. These receptor sequences come from a man aged 35 to 55 in good health and CMV-seronegative.

This clone showed up just once. V gene TRBV5-1 combines with J gene TRBJ1-1; 12 positions agree with TRBD1. CDR3 length: 15 amino acids. V dropped 7 bases and J dropped 5; count of bases not matched to a gene: 9. Germline V CDR1 and CDR2: SGHRS, YFSETQ. The CDR3 DNA is TGCGCCAGCGGAAAAGGGACAGGGGGCAATACTGAAGCTTTCTTT. Translating gives CASGKGTGGNTEAFF. Complete variable domain (other parts from reference TRBV5-1 and TRBJ1-1): KAGVTQTPRYLIKTRGQQVTLSCSPISGHRSVSWYQQTPGQGLQFLFEYFSETQRNKGNFPGRFSGRQFSNSRSEMNVSTLELGDSALYLCASGKGTGGNTEAFFGQGTRLTVV.

This rearrangement joins TRBV10-3 to TRBJ1-3; 7 bases are a match to TRBD1. CDR1 ENHRY and CDR2 SYGVKD come from the germline V gene. This CDR3 has 16 amino acids. Trimming took 1 base from V and 1 from J; bases not matched to a gene: 4. CDR3 DNA sequence: TGTGCCATCAGTGAGTACCTACAGGGGTCTGGAAACACCATATATTTT. Translation: CAISEYLQGSGNTIYF.

V usage is TRBV4-1 and J usage is TRBJ2-7, with 7 bases matching TRBD2. CDR3 size: 15 residues. Losses at the gene ends were 1 base for V and 5 bases for J; bases not matched to a gene: 8. Germline loops: CDR1 MGHRA, CDR2 YSYEKL. The CDR3 reads CASSQVEGGPHEQYF. The DNA of the CDR3 is TGCGCCAGCAGCCAAGTGGAGGGAGGGCCGCACGAGCAGTACTTC.

This chain links TRBV4-1 with TRBJ2-1, with 7 bases lining up with TRBD1. Germline values: CDR1 MGHRA, CDR2 YSYEKL. The CDR3 spans 17 residues. V lost 2 bases and J lost 3; bases outside the gene matches: 10. Here the CDR3 DNA reads TGCGCCAGCAGCCAACCCCAGCCCGGACAGGTCTACAATGAGCAGTTCTTC. It yields the protein CASSQPQPGQVYNEQFF.

The chain links TRBV7-8 to TRBJ2-1, with 11 positions matching TRBD2. Germline loops: CDR1 SGHVS, CDR2 FQNEAQ. The CDR3 has 16 residues. The junction had 3 bases not matched to a gene; V was cut back by 1 base and J by 4 bases. CDR3 region: CASSLVLAGAYNEQFF. In nucleotides, the CDR3 is TGTGCCAGCAGCTTAGTACTAGCGGGGGCATACAATGAGCAGTTCTTC.

The rearrangement uses TRBV6-5 and TRBJ2-7; D is possibly TRBD1 (5 bases). This CDR3 spans 12 amino acids. Germline CDR1 is MNHEY and CDR2 is SVGAGI. V lost 8 bases and J lost 0, with 8 bases in between. CDR3 DNA sequence: TGTGCCAGCCAGGGATACTCCTACGAGCAGTACTTC. Encoded protein: CASQGYSYEQYF.

This rearrangement joins TRBV29-1 to TRBJ1-1; no clear D gene. The ends were cut back, 1 base at V and 0 bases at J, with 9 bases in the middle. The CDR3 runs 14 residues. Germline V lookup: CDR1 SQVTM, CDR2 ANQGSEA. The CDR3 spells CSVEAPLMNTEAFF. The CDR3, as DNA: TGCAGCGTTGAAGCCCCCTTAATGAACACTGAAGCTTTCTTT.

The rearrangement links TRBV6-1 to TRBJ1-2, with 7 bases matching TRBD1. The CDR3 runs 15 residues. V lost 0 bases to trimming and J lost 8 bases; unmatched junction nucleotides: 9. Germline V gene sequence: CDR1 MNHNS, CDR2 SASEGT. CDR3 protein: CASSEADRQGMGYTF. CDR3 sequence (DNA): TGTGCCAGCAGTGAAGCCGATCGACAGGGTATGGGCTACACCTTC.

CDR3 in amino acids: CASGGGTGELFF. CDR3 coding DNA: TGCGCCAGCGGCGGGGGGACCGGGGAGCTGTTTTTT. The V call is TRBV4-1, the J call TRBJ2-2; 8 nucleotides match TRBD2. Germline trimming cut 8 bases from V and 5 bases from J; bases unmatched to any gene: 1. The CDR3 sequence is 12 residues long. Looked up from germline, CDR1 is MGHRA and CDR2 is YSYEKL.

The chain employs TRBV28 and TRBJ2-1, with TRBD1 matching 11 bases. CDR1 is MDHEN and CDR2 is SYDVKM in the germline V gene. CDR3 length equals 15 residues. After removal of 5 bases from V and 1 base from J, the junction contained 1 base not matched to a gene. CDR3 DNA sequence: TGTGCCAGCAGTGGGGACAGGGGGTCCTACAATGAGCAGTTCTTC. Its translation: CASSGDRGSYNEQFF.